The present T cell receptor (beta chain) was sequenced within a study of T cells after yellow fever vaccination. Study observations and caveats: Abundant bulk-population clonotypes could contaminate the FACS-sorted repertoires. Clonotypes shared by both compartments, CD4 and CD8, made up a small share.

Making TCR cDNA involved 5'RACE template switching, which added UMIs and a universal primer site. TCRdb independently ran MiXCR on the 5' RACE reads; one entry per CDR3 protein. The table has 400,000 or so distinct CDR3 sequences, 18% seen once. Regarding this clonotype: Its antigen is unidentified. At one of its ends the junction is not consistent with the germline gene, which may arise from a read error.

Looked up from germline, CDR1 is DFQATT and CDR2 is SNEGSKA (reference sequence). The CDR3 is made up of 16 amino acids. The V gene is TRBV20-1, the J gene TRBJ2-1; 8 nucleotides align to TRBD2. The sequence was collected from a man between 18 and 29 years old who received the YFV17D yellow fever vaccine. The material sequenced was PBMCs, taken before the yellow fever booster vaccination. The CDR3: CSATLGGGGTYNVQFF. CDR3 in DNA: TGCAGTGCCACCCTCGGGGGCGGGGGGACGTACAATGTGCAGTTCTTC.